This TCR beta chain derives from a study of cytomegalovirus exposure and HLA in healthy donors. Trimming left V 3 bases short and J 0 bases short, with 6 bases between. The length of the CDR3 is 14 residues. Germline V gene data show CDR1 as SGHRS and CDR2 as YFSETQ. Study-wide results and limits: TCR beta chains numbering more than 150 were designated cytomegalovirus-associated.

Points on this clone: The antigen is not known.

Donors were ostensibly healthy at sampling, although undocumented immune exposures were probable. PCR amplification relied on 60 Vbeta primers (plus 13 Jbeta primers). Measured with immunoSEQ multiplex PCR; TCRdb has only the in-frame clones, and not every one. The sample has approximately 120,000 clones, roughly 74% seen once. The origin of this receptor is a man aged 40-49 years in good health and CMV-seronegative. The chain joins TRBV5-1 to TRBJ2-2, with unresolved D. The sequenced sample was PBMCs. This chain's CDR3 is CASSSDANTGELFF. The CDR3 DNA reads TGCGCCAGCAGCTCAGATGCGAACACCGGGGAGCTGTTTTTT.